These T cell receptor beta chains were read from a single sample in a study of blood T cell repertoires in COVID-19. The protocol was immunoSEQ multiplex PCR, while the TCRdb copy is restricted to in-frame clones and leaves out a portion. The data show about 190,000 clones, with 80% to 90% seen just once and 13% to 15% held by the top ten. Sequencing input: peripheral blood. The receptors stem from a man aged 25 to 40 with active or convalescent COVID-19. Each CDR3 is given with its conserved first and last residue. The order of the fields is D gene, V gene, clone size, J gene, CDR3 protein, CDR3 DNA. The D gene is left open where the match is weak. Size is stated for part of the rows, as once, few or many counts, or as a class when the clone is expanded.

>TRBD2|TRBV3-1/TRBV3-2|few|TRBJ2-1
CASSQRGVNEQFF
TGTGCCAGCAGCCAGCGGGGGGTTAATGAGCAGTTCTTC
>TRBD1|TRBV2|.|TRBJ2-2
CASSPRGLGNTGELFF
TGTGCCAGCAGCCCCAGGGGGTTGGGAAACACCGGGGAGCTGTTTTTT
>.|TRBV18|.|TRBJ1-3
CASSDTSGNTIYF
TGTGCCAGCTCAGACACCTCTGGAAACACCATATATTTT
>.|TRBV19|.|TRBJ2-7
CASLGPGNAGEQYF
TGTGCCAGCCTCGGGCCAGGGAACGCTGGCGAGCAGTACTTC
>.|TRBV6-2/TRBV6-3|once|TRBJ2-7
CASSSRDTNYEQYF
TGTGCCAGCAGTAGCCGGGACACGAACTACGAGCAGTACTTC
>.|TRBV5-1|once|TRBJ2-5
CASSLWLADRETQYF
TGCGCCAGCAGCTTGTGGCTAGCCGACCGGGAGACCCAGTACTTC
>TRBD1|TRBV3-1/TRBV3-2|.|TRBJ1-6
CASSRTGAAPLHF
TGTGCCAGCAGCCGGACAGGGGCGGCACCCCTCCACTTT
>.|TRBV27|few|TRBJ1-2
CASSLTGNYGYTF
TGTGCCAGCAGTTTAACAGGGAACTATGGCTACACCTTC
>.|TRBV2|.|TRBJ1-2
CASSFRVGGYTF
TGTGCCAGCAGCTTCAGGGTAGGAGGCTACACCTTC
>.|TRBV12-3/TRBV12-4|.|TRBJ1-5
CASSLGLNQPQHF
TGTGCCAGCAGTTTGGGACTGAATCAGCCCCAGCATTTT
>TRBD1|TRBV4-3|few|TRBJ1-2
CASSQTSGTGANYGYTF
TGCGCCAGCAGCCAAACTTCCGGGACAGGGGCTAACTATGGCTACACCTTC
>.|TRBV24-1|.|TRBJ2-5
CATSARGTQETQYF
TGTGCCACCAGTGCCAGGGGAACGCAAGAGACCCAGTACTTC
>.|TRBV6-5|.|TRBJ1-5
CASSDRDKNQPQHF
TGTGCCAGCAGCGACCGGGACAAGAATCAGCCCCAGCATTTT
>.|TRBV3-1/TRBV3-2|.|TRBJ2-3
CASSQRGPDTQYF
TGTGCCAGCAGCCAAAGGGGCCCAGATACGCAGTATTTT
>.|TRBV24-1|.|TRBJ1-1
CATSEAGTEAFF
TGTGCCACCAGTGAAGCGGGTACTGAAGCTTTCTTT
>TRBD1|TRBV19|.|TRBJ1-4
CASSDLGTGDEKLFF
TGTGCCAGTAGTGACCTCGGGACAGGGGACGAAAAACTGTTTTTT
>.|TRBV20-1|.|TRBJ1-1
CSASNHMNTEAFF
TGCAGTGCTAGTAACCACATGAACACTGAAGCTTTCTTT
>TRBD2|TRBV4-3|.|TRBJ2-5
CASSQGLAGDGETQYF
TGCGCCAGCAGCCAAGGATTAGCGGGAGACGGAGAGACCCAGTACTTC
>.|TRBV12-3/TRBV12-4|.|TRBJ1-1
CASSFAQTEAFF
TGTGCCAGCAGTTTCGCCCAGACTGAAGCTTTCTTT
>.|TRBV7-3|few|TRBJ1-6
CASSPGGANSPLHF
TGTGCCAGCAGCCCCGGGGGGGCCAATTCACCCCTCCACTTT
>.|TRBV7-3|.|TRBJ2-1
CASSPAGDFYNEQFF
TGTGCCAGCAGCCCCGCCGGGGACTTTTACAATGAGCAGTTCTTC
>TRBD1|TRBV6-5|.|TRBJ2-7
CASSSTGTGGAWQYF
TGTGCCAGCAGTTCGACCGGGACAGGGGGCGCGTGGCAGTACTTC
>.|TRBV19|.|TRBJ1-1
CASTFPGGAGNTEAFF
TGTGCCAGTACCTTCCCTGGTGGGGCAGGTAACACTGAAGCTTTCTTT
>.|TRBV5-4|.|TRBJ1-5
CASSFTGSNQPQHF
TGTGCCAGCAGCTTCACAGGGAGCAATCAGCCCCAGCATTTT
>.|TRBV2|.|TRBJ2-2
CASSAENANTGELFF
TGTGCCAGCAGTGCTGAGAACGCGAACACCGGGGAGCTGTTTTTT
>.|TRBV14|.|TRBJ1-1
CASSRLGGGRRTEAFF
TGTGCCAGCAGCCGTTTGGGGGGGGGAAGGAGAACTGAAGCTTTCTTT
>.|TRBV19|few|TRBJ1-2
CASSIRLGGGMDGYTF
TGTGCCAGTAGTATTAGGCTCGGGGGGGGAATGGATGGCTACACCTTC
>.|TRBV11-3|.|TRBJ1-4
CASSKEGRNDEKLFF
TGTGCCAGCAGCAAGGAGGGGCGCAATGATGAAAAACTGTTTTTT
>TRBD1|TRBV23-1|.|TRBJ1-5
CASSHLQPDRGGGNQPQHF
TGCGCCAGCAGTCACCTCCAGCCGGACAGGGGTGGGGGCAATCAGCCCCAGCATTTT
>TRBD2|TRBV7-8|few|TRBJ2-7
CASSITKVGLGREQYF
TGTGCCAGCAGCATCACCAAAGTGGGACTAGGAAGGGAGCAGTACTTC
>TRBD1|TRBV5-4|once|TRBJ1-2
CASSFEQGGYGYTF
TGTGCCAGCAGCTTCGAACAGGGGGGCTATGGCTACACCTTC
>.|TRBV5-1|.|TRBJ1-5
CASRISQGNQPQHF
TGCGCCAGCAGAATCAGCCAGGGAAATCAGCCCCAGCATTTT
>TRBD1|TRBV10-3|.|TRBJ1-6
CAINPGQGGSPLHF
TGTGCCATCAACCCGGGACAGGGTGGTTCACCCCTCCACTTT
>.|TRBV7-9|.|TRBJ2-3
CASSRLTAGRVTQYF
TGTGCCAGCAGCCGTTTGACGGCAGGGCGTGTTACGCAGTATTTT
>TRBD2|TRBV7-8|.|TRBJ2-7
CASSLMGLAGTYEQYF
TGTGCCAGCAGCTTAATGGGGCTAGCGGGGACCTACGAGCAGTACTTC
>.|TRBV28|.|TRBJ1-2
CASSLTHVGYGYTF
TGTGCCAGCAGTTTGACCCACGTCGGGTATGGCTACACCTTC
>.|TRBV19|.|TRBJ1-6
CASSIGARVGSPLHF
TGTGCCAGTAGTATTGGGGCCCGGGTGGGCTCACCCCTCCACTTT
>.|TRBV19|.|TRBJ1-1
CASNRFDRRNTEAFF
TGTGCCAGTAACCGTTTCGACAGGAGGAACACTGAAGCTTTCTTT
>TRBD2|TRBV10-2|.|TRBJ2-5
CASTSGGGPETQYF
TGCGCCAGCACTAGCGGGGGGGGACCCGAGACCCAGTACTTC
>.|TRBV12-3/TRBV12-4|.|TRBJ2-7
CASSQQINYEQYF
TGTGCCAGCAGCCAACAGATAAACTACGAGCAGTACTTC
>.|TRBV19|.|TRBJ1-2
CASRPKLQASYGYTF
TGTGCCAGTAGGCCGAAGCTACAGGCGTCCTATGGCTACACCTTC
>.|TRBV28|.|TRBJ1-6
CASSPRVSYNSPLHF
TGTGCCAGCAGTCCCCGGGTCTCCTATAATTCACCCCTCCACTTT
>TRBD1|TRBV28|.|TRBJ2-6
CACSGDRAGANVLTF
TGTGCCTGCTCGGGGGACAGGGCTGGGGCCAACGTCCTGACTTTC
>.|TRBV30|.|TRBJ2-7
CAWSGTKGEQYF
TGTGCCTGGTCCGGGACAAAGGGCGAGCAGTACTTC
>.|TRBV23-1|.|TRBJ1-1
CASSQSARINTEAFF
TGCGCCAGCAGTCAATCGGCCAGAATTAACACTGAAGCTTTCTTT
>TRBD2|TRBV6-4|.|TRBJ2-3
CASSEKGLAGDTDTQYF
TGTGCCAGCAGTGAGAAGGGTCTAGCGGGAGACACAGATACGCAGTATTTT
>.|TRBV10-2|.|TRBJ2-1
CASSESRLEDYNEQFF
TGCGCCAGCAGTGAGTCCAGACTAGAAGACTACAATGAGCAGTTCTTC
>.|TRBV30|.|TRBJ1-4
CAWSVTGTRIGKLFF
TGTGCCTGGAGTGTTACCGGGACAAGAATAGGAAAACTGTTTTTT
>TRBD1|TRBV18|.|TRBJ2-6
CASSPPTGGLSGANVLTF
TGTGCCAGCTCACCACCGACAGGGGGTCTTTCTGGGGCCAACGTCCTGACTTTC
>TRBD2|TRBV7-2|.|TRBJ2-1
CASRRPSGGVNEQFF
TGTGCCAGCAGGCGGCCTAGCGGGGGGGTCAATGAGCAGTTCTTC
>TRBD1|TRBV6-5|.|TRBJ1-5
CASSPQGASNQPQHF
TGTGCCAGCAGCCCCCAGGGGGCTAGCAATCAGCCCCAGCATTTT
>TRBD1|TRBV9|.|TRBJ2-2
CASSVSQGVAGELFF
TGTGCCAGCAGCGTGAGCCAGGGGGTGGCCGGGGAGCTGTTTTTT
>TRBD1|TRBV6-6|.|TRBJ2-2
CASLTQGQGVPGELFF
TGTGCCAGTCTCACCCAGGGACAGGGGGTTCCCGGGGAGCTGTTTTTT
>.|TRBV2|.|TRBJ1-1
CASSPFFLGNGEAFF
TGTGCCAGCAGTCCCTTCTTTCTGGGCAACGGTGAAGCTTTCTTT